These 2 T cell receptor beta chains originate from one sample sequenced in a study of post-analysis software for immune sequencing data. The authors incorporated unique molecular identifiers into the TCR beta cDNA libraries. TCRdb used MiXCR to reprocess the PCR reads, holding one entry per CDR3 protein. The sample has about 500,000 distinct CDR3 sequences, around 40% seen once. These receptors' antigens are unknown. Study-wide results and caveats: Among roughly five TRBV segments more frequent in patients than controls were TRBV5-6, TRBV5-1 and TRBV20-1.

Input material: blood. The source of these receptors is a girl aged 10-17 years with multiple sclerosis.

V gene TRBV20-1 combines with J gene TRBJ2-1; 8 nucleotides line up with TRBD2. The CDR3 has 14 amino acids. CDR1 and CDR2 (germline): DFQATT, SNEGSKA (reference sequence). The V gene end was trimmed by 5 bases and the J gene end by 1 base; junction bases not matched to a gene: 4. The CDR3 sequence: CSAQTSDSYNEQFF. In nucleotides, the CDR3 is TGCAGTGCTCAGACTAGCGATTCCTACAATGAGCAGTTCTTC.

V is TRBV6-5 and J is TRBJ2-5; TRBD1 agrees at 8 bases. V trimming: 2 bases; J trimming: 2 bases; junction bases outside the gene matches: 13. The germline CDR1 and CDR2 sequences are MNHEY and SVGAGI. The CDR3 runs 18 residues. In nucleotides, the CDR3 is TGTGCCAGCAGTTACGGCAGGGGGCGCATTCTCCCTCAAGAGACCCAGTACTTC. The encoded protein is CASSYGRGRILPQETQYF.